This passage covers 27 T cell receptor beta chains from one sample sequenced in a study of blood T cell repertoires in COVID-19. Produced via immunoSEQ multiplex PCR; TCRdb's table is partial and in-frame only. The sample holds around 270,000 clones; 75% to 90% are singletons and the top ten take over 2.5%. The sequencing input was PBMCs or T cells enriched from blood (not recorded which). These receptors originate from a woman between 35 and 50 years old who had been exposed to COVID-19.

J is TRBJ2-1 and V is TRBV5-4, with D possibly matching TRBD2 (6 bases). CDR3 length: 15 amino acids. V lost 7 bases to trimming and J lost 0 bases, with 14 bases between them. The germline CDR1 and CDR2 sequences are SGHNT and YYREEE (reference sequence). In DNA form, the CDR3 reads TGTGCCAGCGGCGCCGGGGGTAGCTCCTACAATGAGCAGTTCTTC. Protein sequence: CASGAGGSSYNEQFF. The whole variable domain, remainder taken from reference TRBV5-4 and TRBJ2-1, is ETGVTQSPTHLIKTRGQQVTLRCSSQSGHNTVSWYQQALGQGPQFIFQYYREEENGRGNFPPRFSGLQFPNYSSELNVNALELDDSALYLCASGAGGSSYNEQFFGPGTRLTVL.

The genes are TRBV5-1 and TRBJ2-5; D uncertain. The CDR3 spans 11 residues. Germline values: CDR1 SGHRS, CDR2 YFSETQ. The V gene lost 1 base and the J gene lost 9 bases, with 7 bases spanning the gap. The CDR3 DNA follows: TGCGCCAGCAGCTTGTCCCCCTCCCAGTACTTC. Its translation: CASSLSPSQYF.

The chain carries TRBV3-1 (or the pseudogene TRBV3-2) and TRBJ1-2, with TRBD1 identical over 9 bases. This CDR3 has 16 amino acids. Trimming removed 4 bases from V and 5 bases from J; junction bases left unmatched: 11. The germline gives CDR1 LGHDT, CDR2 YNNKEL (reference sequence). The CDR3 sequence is CASSPPGEQGAYGYTF. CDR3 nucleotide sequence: TGTGCCAGCAGCCCCCCCGGAGAACAGGGGGCATATGGCTACACCTTC.

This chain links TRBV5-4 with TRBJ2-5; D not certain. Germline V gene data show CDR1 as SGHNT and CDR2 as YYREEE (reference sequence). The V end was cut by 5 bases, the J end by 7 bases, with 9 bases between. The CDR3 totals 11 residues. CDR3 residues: CASSSLGTQYF. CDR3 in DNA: TGTGCCAGCAGTAGTCTCGGGACCCAGTACTTC.

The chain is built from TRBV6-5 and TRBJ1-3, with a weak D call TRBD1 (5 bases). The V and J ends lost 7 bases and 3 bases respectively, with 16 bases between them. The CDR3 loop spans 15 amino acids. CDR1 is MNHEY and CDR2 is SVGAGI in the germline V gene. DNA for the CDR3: TGTGCCAGCACCCTACTGGGGGGGGATGGAAACACCATATATTTT. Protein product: CASTLLGGDGNTIYF.

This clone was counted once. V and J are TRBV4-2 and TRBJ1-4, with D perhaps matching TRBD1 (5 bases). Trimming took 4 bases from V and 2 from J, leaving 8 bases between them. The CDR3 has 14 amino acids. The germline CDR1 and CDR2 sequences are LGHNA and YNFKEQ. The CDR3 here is CASSPTVTNEKLFF. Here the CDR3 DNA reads TGTGCCAGCAGCCCGACAGTGACTAATGAAAAACTGTTTTTT.

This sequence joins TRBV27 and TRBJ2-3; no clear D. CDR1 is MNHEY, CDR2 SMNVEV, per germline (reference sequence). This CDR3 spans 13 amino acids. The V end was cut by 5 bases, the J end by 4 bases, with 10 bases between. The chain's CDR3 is CASSEVAPDTQYF. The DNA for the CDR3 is TGTGCCAGCAGTGAGGTGGCGCCAGATACGCAGTATTTT.

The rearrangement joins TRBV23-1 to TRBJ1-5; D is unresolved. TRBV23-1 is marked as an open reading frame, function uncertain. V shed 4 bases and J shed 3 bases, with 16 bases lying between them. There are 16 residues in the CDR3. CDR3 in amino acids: CASSLPQERNNQPQHF. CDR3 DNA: TGCGCCAGCAGTCTCCCGCAGGAACGTAACAATCAGCCCCAGCATTTT.

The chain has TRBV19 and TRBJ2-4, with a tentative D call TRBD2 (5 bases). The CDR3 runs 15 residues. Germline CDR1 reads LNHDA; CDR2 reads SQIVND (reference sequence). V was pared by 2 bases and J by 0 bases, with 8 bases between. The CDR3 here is CASSILALAKNIQYF. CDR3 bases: TGTGCCAGTAGTATACTAGCCCTAGCCAAAAACATTCAGTACTTC. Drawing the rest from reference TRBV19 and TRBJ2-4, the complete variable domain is DGGITQSPKYLFRKEGQNVTLSCEQNLNHDAMYWYRQDPGQGLRLIYYSQIVNDFQKGDIAEGYSVSREKKESFPLTVTSAQKNPTAFYLCASSILALAKNIQYFGAGTRLSVL.

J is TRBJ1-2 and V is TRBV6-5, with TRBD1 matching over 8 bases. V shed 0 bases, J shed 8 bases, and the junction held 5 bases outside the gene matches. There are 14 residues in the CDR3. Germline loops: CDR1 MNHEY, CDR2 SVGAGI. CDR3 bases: TGTGCCAGCAGTTACTCAGGACAGGGCGACGGCTACACCTTC. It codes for CASSYSGQGDGYTF.

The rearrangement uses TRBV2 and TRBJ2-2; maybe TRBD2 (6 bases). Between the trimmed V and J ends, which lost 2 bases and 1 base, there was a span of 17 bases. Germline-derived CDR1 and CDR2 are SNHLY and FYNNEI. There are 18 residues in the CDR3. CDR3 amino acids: CASSERQAGLENTGELFF. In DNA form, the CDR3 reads TGTGCCAGCAGTGAACGGCAGGCGGGGTTAGAGAACACCGGGGAGCTGTTTTTT.

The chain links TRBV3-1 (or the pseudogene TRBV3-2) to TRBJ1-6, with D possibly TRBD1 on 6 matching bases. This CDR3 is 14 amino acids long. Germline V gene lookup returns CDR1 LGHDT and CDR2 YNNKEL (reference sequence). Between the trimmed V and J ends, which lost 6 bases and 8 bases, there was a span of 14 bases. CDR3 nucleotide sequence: TGTGCCAGCAGTACTACAGGGAAGGATTCACCCCTCCACTTT. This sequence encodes CASSTTGKDSPLHF.

CDR3 in amino acids: CASSIQGLGANVLTF. CDR3 sequence (DNA): TGTGCCAGTAGTATACAGGGTCTTGGGGCCAACGTCCTGACTTTC. The rearrangement links TRBV19 to TRBJ2-6; D perhaps matches TRBD1 (5 bases). Trimming pared 2 bases from V and 3 bases from J, leaving 8 bases between. CDR3 length: 15 residues. The germline V gene encodes CDR1 LNHDA and CDR2 SQIVND (reference sequence).

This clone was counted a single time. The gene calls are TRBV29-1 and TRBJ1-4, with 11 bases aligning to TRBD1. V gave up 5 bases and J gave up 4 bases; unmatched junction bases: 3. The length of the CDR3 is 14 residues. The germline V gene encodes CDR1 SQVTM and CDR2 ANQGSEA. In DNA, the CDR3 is TGCAGCGTTTTGGACAGGGGGCGTAATGAAAAACTGTTTTTT. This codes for CSVLDRGRNEKLFF.

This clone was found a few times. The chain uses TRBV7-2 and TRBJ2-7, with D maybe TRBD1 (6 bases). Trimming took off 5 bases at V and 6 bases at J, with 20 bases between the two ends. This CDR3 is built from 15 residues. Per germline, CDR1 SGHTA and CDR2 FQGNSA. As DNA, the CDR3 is TGTGCCAGCAGCCATGGGGGCCCGCTAACCCCCGAGCAGTACTTC. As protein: CASSHGGPLTPEQYF.

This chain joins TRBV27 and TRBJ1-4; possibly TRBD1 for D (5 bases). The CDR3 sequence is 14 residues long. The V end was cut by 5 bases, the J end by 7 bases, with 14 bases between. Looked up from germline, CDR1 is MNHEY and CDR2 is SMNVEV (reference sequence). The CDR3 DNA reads TGTGCCAGCAGTCCGGGGGGGGAGGGTGAAAAACTGTTTTTT. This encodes CASSPGGEGEKLFF.

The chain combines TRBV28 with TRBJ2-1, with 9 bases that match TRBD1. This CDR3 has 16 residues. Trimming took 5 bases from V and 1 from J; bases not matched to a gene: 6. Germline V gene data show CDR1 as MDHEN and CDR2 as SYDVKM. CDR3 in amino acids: CASSPQGQGSYNEQFF. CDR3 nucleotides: TGTGCCAGCAGTCCCCAAGGACAGGGGTCCTACAATGAGCAGTTCTTC.

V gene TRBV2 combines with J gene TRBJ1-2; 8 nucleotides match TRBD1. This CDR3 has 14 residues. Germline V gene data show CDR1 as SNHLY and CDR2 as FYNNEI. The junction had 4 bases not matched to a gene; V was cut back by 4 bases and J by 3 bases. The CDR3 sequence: CASSASGGHYGYTF. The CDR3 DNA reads TGTGCCAGCAGTGCCTCAGGGGGCCACTATGGCTACACCTTC.

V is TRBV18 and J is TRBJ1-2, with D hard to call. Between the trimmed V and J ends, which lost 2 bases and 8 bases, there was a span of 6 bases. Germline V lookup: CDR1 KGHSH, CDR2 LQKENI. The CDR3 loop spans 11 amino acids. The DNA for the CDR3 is TGTGCCAGCTCACCAGGGAGCGGCTACACCTTC. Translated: CASSPGSGYTF. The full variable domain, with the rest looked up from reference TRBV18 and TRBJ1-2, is NAGVMQNPRHLVRRRGQEARLRCSPMKGHSHVYWYRQLPEEGLKFMVYLQKENIIDESGMPKERFSAEFPKEGPSILRIQQVVRGDSAAYFCASSPGSGYTFGSGTRLTVV.

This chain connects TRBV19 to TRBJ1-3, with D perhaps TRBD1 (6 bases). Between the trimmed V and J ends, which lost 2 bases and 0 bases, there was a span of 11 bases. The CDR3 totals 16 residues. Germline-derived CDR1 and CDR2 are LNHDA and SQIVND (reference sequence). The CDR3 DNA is TGTGCCAGTAGTATACCCCAGGGGAACTCTGGAAACACCATATATTTT. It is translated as CASSIPQGNSGNTIYF.

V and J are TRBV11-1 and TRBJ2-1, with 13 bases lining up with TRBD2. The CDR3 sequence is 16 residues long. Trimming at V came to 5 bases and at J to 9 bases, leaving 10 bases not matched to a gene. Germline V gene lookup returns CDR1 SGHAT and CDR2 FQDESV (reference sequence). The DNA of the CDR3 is TGTGCCAGCAGCCATGAGATGACTAGCGGGAGGTCTGAGCAGTTCTTC. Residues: CASSHEMTSGRSEQFF.

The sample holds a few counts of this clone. CDR3 in amino acids: CASSFTGVGGETQYF. The CDR3 DNA sequence: TGTGCCAGCAGTTTTACAGGGGTGGGTGGGGAGACCCAGTACTTC. The gene calls are TRBV27 and TRBJ2-5, with TRBD1 identical over 7 bases. V lost 3 bases, J lost 5 bases, and 9 bases stayed unmatched. Germline CDR1 MNHEY, CDR2 SMNVEV (reference sequence). The CDR3 runs to 15 residues.

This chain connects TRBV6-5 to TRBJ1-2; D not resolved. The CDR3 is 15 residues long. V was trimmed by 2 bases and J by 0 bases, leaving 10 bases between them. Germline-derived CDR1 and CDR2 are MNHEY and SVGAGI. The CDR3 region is CASSYGGTANYGYTF. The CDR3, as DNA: TGTGCCAGCAGTTACGGAGGCACAGCTAACTATGGCTACACCTTC.

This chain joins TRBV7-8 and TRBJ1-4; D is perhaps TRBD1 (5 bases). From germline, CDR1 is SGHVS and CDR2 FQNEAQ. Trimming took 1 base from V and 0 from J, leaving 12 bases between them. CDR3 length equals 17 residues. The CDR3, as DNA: TGTGCCAGCAGCTTAGGGACCGGGGGAGCAACTAATGAAAAACTGTTTTTT. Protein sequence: CASSLGTGGATNEKLFF.

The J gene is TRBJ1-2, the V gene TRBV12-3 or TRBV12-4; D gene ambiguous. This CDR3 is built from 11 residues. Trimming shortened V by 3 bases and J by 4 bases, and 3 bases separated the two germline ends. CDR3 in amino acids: CASSFSYGYTF. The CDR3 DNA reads TGTGCCAGCAGTTTTAGCTATGGCTACACCTTC.

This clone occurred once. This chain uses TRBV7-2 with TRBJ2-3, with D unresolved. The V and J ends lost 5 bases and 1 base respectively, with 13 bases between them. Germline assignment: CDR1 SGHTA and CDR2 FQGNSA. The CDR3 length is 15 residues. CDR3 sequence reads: CASSPATRRTDTQYF. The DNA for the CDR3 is TGTGCCAGCAGCCCCGCTACGCGGCGCACAGATACGCAGTATTTT.

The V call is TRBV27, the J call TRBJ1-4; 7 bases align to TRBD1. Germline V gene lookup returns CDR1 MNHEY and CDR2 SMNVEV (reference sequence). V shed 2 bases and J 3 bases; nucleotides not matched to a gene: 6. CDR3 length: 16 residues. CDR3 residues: CASSLQQTGSNEKLFF. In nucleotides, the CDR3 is TGTGCCAGCAGTTTACAGCAGACAGGGTCTAATGAAAAACTGTTTTTT.